A selection of T cell receptor beta chains follows, all from one sample in a study of T cell repertoires in cytomegalovirus infection. These receptors have no known antigen. In TCRdb, the reads were re-called with MiXCR into one record per CDR3 protein. This sample has about 830,000 distinct CDR3 sequences; around a third occur once, and the top ten carry roughly 12%. The starting material was cultured CD8+ T cells from PBMCs, obtained from culture after CMV antigen stimulation. These TCRs come from a human donor in good health (CMV status not recorded). Some clones in this sample may be carry-over from other donors' samples. Each CDR3 is given with its conserved first and last residue. Fields, in order: J gene, D gene, CDR3 length, V gene, clone size, CDR3 protein, CDR3 DNA. D genes are given only for firm matches. Expanded clones get a size class; other rows say once, few or many, or leave the size out.

J: TRBJ2-1
D: TRBD2
length: 17
V: TRBV24-1
size: -
CDR3: CATSDRQTSGSYNEQFF
DNA: TGTGCCACCAGTGATCGCCAGACTAGCGGGAGCTACAATGAGCAGTTCTTC

J: TRBJ2-1
D: TRBD2
length: 16
V: TRBV6-5
size: many
CDR3: CASSYSTSGEYNEQFF
DNA: TGTGCCAGCAGTTACTCGACTAGCGGGGAATACAATGAGCAGTTCTTC

J: TRBJ2-7
D: -
length: 16
V: TRBV6-6
size: -
CDR3: CASSYSPAATGHEQYF
DNA: TGTGCCAGCAGTTACTCTCCGGCAGCGACGGGACACGAGCAGTACTTC

J: TRBJ2-5
D: -
length: 13
V: TRBV28
size: -
CDR3: CATLVAGQETQYF
DNA: TGTGCCACCCTGGTGGCGGGACAAGAGACCCAGTACTTC

J: TRBJ1-2
D: -
length: 14
V: TRBV6-1
size: -
CDR3: CASSEGAGEYGYTF
DNA: TGTGCCAGCAGTGAAGGCGCAGGGGAGTATGGCTACACCTTC

J: TRBJ2-2
D: -
length: 12
V: TRBV9
size: -
CDR3: CASRGVSGELFF
DNA: TGTGCCAGCAGAGGGGTGTCGGGGGAGCTGTTTTTT

J: TRBJ1-5
D: TRBD1
length: 15
V: TRBV7-2
size: many
CDR3: CASSLGGDRNQPQHF
DNA: TGTGCCAGCAGCTTAGGTGGGGACAGGAATCAGCCCCAGCATTTT

J: TRBJ2-3
D: TRBD2
length: 15
V: TRBV7-8
size: -
CDR3: CASNPLAGGGDTQYF
DNA: TGTGCCAGCAACCCTTTAGCGGGGGGCGGGGATACGCAGTATTTT

J: TRBJ1-2
D: -
length: 15
V: TRBV12-3/TRBV12-4
size: -
CDR3: CASSFIGYQARGYTF
DNA: TGTGCCAGCAGTTTTATCGGATACCAAGCCCGTGGCTACACCTTC

J: TRBJ2-3
D: TRBD2
length: 19
V: TRBV7-3
size: -
CDR3: CASSLRASSGGIYTDMQYF
DNA: TGTGCCAGCAGCTTAAGGGCTTCGAGCGGGGGTATCTACACAGATATGCAGTATTTT

J: TRBJ1-5
D: TRBD1
length: 16
V: TRBV6-1
size: many
CDR3: CASSSNRQGLNQPQHF
DNA: TGTGCCAGCAGTTCTAACCGACAGGGACTTAATCAGCCCCAGCATTTT

J: TRBJ2-2
D: TRBD2
length: 16
V: TRBV7-9
size: few
CDR3: CASSRTSGAYTGELFF
DNA: TGTGCCAGCAGCCGAACTAGCGGGGCTTACACCGGGGAGCTGTTTTTT

J: TRBJ2-1
D: -
length: 11
V: TRBV19
size: few
CDR3: CASNGGNEQFF
DNA: TGTGCCAGTAACGGGGGCAATGAGCAGTTCTTC

J: TRBJ2-1
D: -
length: 15
V: TRBV4-1
size: -
CDR3: CASSQGRQLYNEQFF
DNA: TGCGCCAGCAGCCAAGGCAGACAGCTCTACAATGAGCAGTTCTTC

J: TRBJ2-5
D: -
length: 15
V: TRBV6-5
size: few
CDR3: CASSYFFRDQETQYF
DNA: TGTGCCAGCAGTTACTTCTTCCGGGACCAAGAGACCCAGTACTTC

J: TRBJ1-1
D: -
length: 17
V: TRBV12-3/TRBV12-4
size: -
CDR3: CASSSTKTRTVNTEAFF
DNA: TGTGCCAGCAGTTCCACTAAAACACGGACAGTGAACACTGAAGCTTTCTTT

J: TRBJ1-6
D: -
length: 14
V: TRBV12-5
size: few
CDR3: CASGLAGINSPLHF
DNA: TGTGCTAGTGGTTTAGCGGGTATTAATTCACCCCTCCACTTT

J: TRBJ1-1
D: TRBD1
length: 16
V: TRBV7-8
size: -
CDR3: CASSPDKTGEVTEAFF
DNA: TGTGCCAGCAGCCCTGATAAGACAGGGGAAGTGACTGAAGCTTTCTTT

J: TRBJ1-3
D: -
length: 16
V: TRBV7-2
size: many
CDR3: CASSIGTESSGNTIYF
DNA: TGTGCCAGCAGCATCGGGACGGAGAGCTCTGGAAACACCATATATTTT

J: TRBJ1-2
D: -
length: 12
V: TRBV12-5
size: -
CDR3: CASGDPVHGYTF
DNA: TGTGCTAGTGGTGACCCTGTCCATGGCTACACCTTC

J: TRBJ1-3
D: -
length: 14
V: TRBV5-1
size: -
CDR3: CASSPGQPGNTIYF
DNA: TGCGCCAGCAGCCCAGGACAGCCCGGAAACACCATATATTTT

J: TRBJ2-2
D: -
length: 14
V: TRBV11-2
size: -
CDR3: CASSRVGNTGELFF
DNA: TGTGCCAGCAGCCGAGTGGGTAACACCGGGGAGCTGTTTTTT

J: TRBJ2-5
D: -
length: 14
V: TRBV27
size: -
CDR3: CASSRGMLEETQYF
DNA: TGTGCCAGCAGTCGAGGGATGTTGGAAGAGACCCAGTACTTC

J: TRBJ1-2
D: -
length: 14
V: TRBV20-1
size: -
CDR3: CSARDYREGYGYTF
DNA: TGCAGTGCTAGAGATTACCGCGAGGGCTATGGCTACACCTTC

J: TRBJ1-6
D: -
length: 16
V: TRBV6-2/TRBV6-3
size: few
CDR3: CASSYFTASDNSPLHF
DNA: TGTGCCAGCAGTTACTTCACAGCCAGCGATAATTCACCCCTCCACTTT